The source of this TCR beta chain is a study of cytomegalovirus exposure and HLA in healthy donors. Primers included in the PCR were 60 Vbeta and 13 Jbeta primers. Measured with immunoSEQ multiplex PCR; TCRdb has only the in-frame clones, and not every one. Of around 150,000 clones listed, 75% to 80% are singletons. This clone turned up a few times. The origin of this receptor is a man younger than 45 in good health and CMV-seronegative. The sequenced sample was PBMCs.

CDR3 nucleotides: TGTGCCAGTAGTATCCAGGGGGGAGGTGGCTATGGCTACACCTTC. This translates into CASSIQGGGGYGYTF. The genes are TRBV19 and TRBJ1-2, with 7 bases aligning to TRBD1. The CDR3 is 15 residues long. CDR1 and CDR2 from the germline V gene are LNHDA and SQIVND (reference sequence). V shed 3 bases and J 4 bases; nucleotides not matched to a gene: 8. The complete variable domain, with remaining parts taken from reference TRBV19 and TRBJ1-2, reads DGGITQSPKYLFRKEGQNVTLSCEQNLNHDAMYWYRQDPGQGLRLIYYSQIVNDFQKGDIAEGYSVSREKKESFPLTVTSAQKNPTAFYLCASSIQGGGGYGYTFGSGTRLTVV.